The sequence of this T cell receptor (beta chain) was determined in a study of Graves' ophthalmopathy and Graves' hyperthyroidism (dated by TCRdb to 2017 to 2018). Concerning the study at large: Peripheral blood was collected at initial diagnosis, before any treatment. To tell Graves' ophthalmopathy apart from Graves' hyperthyroidism, and to predict which patients would progress to ophthalmopathy, the study relied on TCR beta repertoire signatures. In total, 135 blood samples were TCR-sequenced: fewer than 50 ophthalmopathy, under 80 hyperthyroidism and some 17 hyperthyroidism-to-ophthalmopathy patients. A discovery set of 100 patients (43 ophthalmopathy, just over 55 stable hyperthyroidism) was enrolled to explore V-J signatures distinguishing ophthalmopathy from hyperthyroidism. For independent validation, a separate cohort was made up of fewer than 20 hyperthyroidism patients plus 17 patients who later progressed from hyperthyroidism to ophthalmopathy. In five to seven hyperthyroidism patients, T-cell repertoires of thyroid tissue and blood were compared. Once sampling was done, hyperthyroidism patients were given methimazole at a starting dose of 30 mg daily, while ophthalmopathy patients were given high-dose intravenous methylprednisolone.

TCR beta CDR3 regions were amplified from RNA transcripts for repertoire sequencing. A first-round RT-PCR used HTBI primers with the Qiagen OneStep RT-PCR kit, followed by a second-round multiplex PCR, size selection and purification. Libraries were sequenced on an Illumina HiSeq2000 using paired-end 100 bp reads. The original pipeline was this. SOAPnuke was used to process the reads, throwing out any read that had adapters, had uncalled bases, had a mean Phred below 15, or lacked an exact constant-primer or identifier match. High-quality paired reads were merged with COPE v1.2.5. Each unique nucleotide sequence was defined as a clonotype, and clonotypes were aligned to IMGT TRB V, D and J references with MiTCR v1.1. The analysis was limited to V-J combinations with a frequency above 0.0001, which together covered roughly 99% of repertoires. For each V-J combination, a TCR clonal expansion and chaos score was defined as F50 clonal expansion divided by the chaos observed in the TCRdist matrix. Welch's t-statistics and random forest were used to reduce features to 13 V-J combinations, which were fed into a naive Bayes classifier. The Morisita-Horn index was used to measure how similar the thyroid and blood repertoires were. The raw public reads went through TCRdb reprocessing: fastp at Q25, MiXCR clone calling, in-frame beta chains kept. Each CDR3 protein gets just one entry, which takes the most common genes and DNA from the rows behind it. The V and J calls reflect TCRdb's pipeline rather than the authors' work. The sample yields about 740,000 distinct CDR3 sequences; around 40% were counted once. Clones ranked in the top ten supply 44% of the sample.

This clonotype was detected a few times. The antigen it binds to is not known. Base qualities were left out, and no much larger clone turns up one base away. General study outcomes and caveats: Most of the expanded thyroid clonotypes with a frequency above 0.001 were also detected in blood, and it was suggested that the thyroid immune response may be reflected by blood repertoires. Sample size was not predetermined statistically, and investigators were not blinded to group allocation. In validation, the model predicted ophthalmopathy progression with about 64% sensitivity and 72.22% specificity; more than ten predicted patients were CT-confirmed with GO in a median of approximately six months. In cross-validation, the 13-signature model distinguished ophthalmopathy from stable hyperthyroidism with less than 90% sensitivity and about 81% specificity, while in the test set the corresponding values were 80% and 75%.

Between the V and J ends, shortened by 3 bases and 8 bases respectively, the junction contains 14 bases. Including cysteine and phenylalanine, the CDR3 has 14 amino acids. Just CDR3 DNA is preserved here, 42 bases in frame from base 1. The germline V gene specifies SGDLS as CDR1 and YYNGEE as CDR2. Patients with ophthalmopathy had moderately to severely active disease, with a Clinical Activity Score of 3 or more, a NOSPECS grade of 4 or more, and a disease duration of less than 3 months. Patients were excluded if they had other autoimmune diseases, uncontrolled infections, pregnancy or lactation. Clinical symptoms, serum thyroxine, TRAb, thyroid ultrasound and orbital computed tomography were used for diagnosis. Ficoll-Paque density gradient centrifugation was used to isolate PBMCs from around 9.1 ml of fresh peripheral blood. Trizol reagent was used to extract the total RNA, and its quality was then checked on an Agilent 2100 Bioanalyzer.

This TCR was recovered from an adult man with Graves' ophthalmopathy. The V and J genes are TRBV9 and TRBJ1-4, with a weak D call of TRBD1 (6 bases match). The material sequenced was peripheral blood. The CDR3 region: CASSATGLEEKLFF. The DNA sequence is given as TGTGCCAGCAGCGCTACAGGGTTAGAGGAAAAACTGTTTTTT.